This TCR beta chain was identified in a study of shared clonotypes between healthy human individuals. Turning to the study itself: Serving as donors were a couple of women and three men, whose ages spanned 18 to 49. Study conclusions and caveats: Sequencing of the sorted subsets was shown by rarefaction to be incomplete despite large depth. Among the subsets, naive ones generally showed larger estimated richness than memory ones.

An even split of each subset's genomic DNA across several immunoSEQ plates was performed. Sequenced by immunoSEQ multiplex PCR; TCRdb stores in-frame clones only, minus some. The table includes roughly 2,000,000 clones, 93% detected once. Comments on this clone: Its antigen remains unidentified.

The CDR3 has 16 residues. Trimming shortened V by 0 bases and J by 2 bases, and 14 bases separated the two germline ends. Germline CDR1 GTSNPN, CDR2 SVGIG (reference sequence). In the naive CD8 group, cells lacked CD45RO and were positively selected for CCR7, so terminally differentiated effector memory CD45RA+ cells were left out. The sequenced sample consisted of naive CD8+ T cells from PBMCs. The chain is built from TRBV30 and TRBJ2-4, with D possibly TRBD2 on 6 matching bases. This sequence was found in a young man in good health. Some clones in this sample may be carry-over from other donors' samples. CDR3 in DNA: TGTGCCTGGAGTGTAGGTGCGGAGGGGTCCAAAAACATTCAGTACTTC. Protein: CAWSVGAEGSKNIQYF.